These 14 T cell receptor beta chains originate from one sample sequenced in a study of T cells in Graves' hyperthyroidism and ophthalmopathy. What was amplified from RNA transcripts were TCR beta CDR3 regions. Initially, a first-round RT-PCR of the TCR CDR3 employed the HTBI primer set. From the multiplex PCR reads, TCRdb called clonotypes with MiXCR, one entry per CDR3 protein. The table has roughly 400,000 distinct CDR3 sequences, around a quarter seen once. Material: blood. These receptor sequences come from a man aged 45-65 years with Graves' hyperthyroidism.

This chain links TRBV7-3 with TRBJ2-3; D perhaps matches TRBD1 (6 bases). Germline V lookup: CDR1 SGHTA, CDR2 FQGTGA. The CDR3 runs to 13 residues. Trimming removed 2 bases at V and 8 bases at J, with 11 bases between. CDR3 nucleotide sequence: TGTGCCAGCAGCTTATCGACCAGGGGTACGCAGTATTTT. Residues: CASSLSTRGTQYF.

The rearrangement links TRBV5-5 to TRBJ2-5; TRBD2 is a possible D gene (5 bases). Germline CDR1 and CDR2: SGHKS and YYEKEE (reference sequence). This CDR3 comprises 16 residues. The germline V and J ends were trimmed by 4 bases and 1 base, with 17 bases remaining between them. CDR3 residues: CASSPGSGGFQETQYF. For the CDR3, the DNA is TGTGCCAGCAGCCCGGGATCTGGCGGGTTCCAAGAGACCCAGTACTTC. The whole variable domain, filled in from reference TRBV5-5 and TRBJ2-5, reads DAGVTQSPTHLIKTRGQQVTLRCSPISGHKSVSWYQQVLGQGPQFIFQYYEKEERGRGNFPDRFSARQFPNYSSELNVNALLLGDSALYLCASSPGSGGFQETQYFGPGTRLLVL.

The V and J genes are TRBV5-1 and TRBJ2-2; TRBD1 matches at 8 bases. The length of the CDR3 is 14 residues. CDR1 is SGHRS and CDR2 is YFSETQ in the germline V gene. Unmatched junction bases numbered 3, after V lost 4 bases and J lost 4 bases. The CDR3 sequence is CASSNDRGTGELFF. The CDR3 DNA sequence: TGCGCCAGCAGCAACGACAGGGGCACCGGGGAGCTGTTTTTT.

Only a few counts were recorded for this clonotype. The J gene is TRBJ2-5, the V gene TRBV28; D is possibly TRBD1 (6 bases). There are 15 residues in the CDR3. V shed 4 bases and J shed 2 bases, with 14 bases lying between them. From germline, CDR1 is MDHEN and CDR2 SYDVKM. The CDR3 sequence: CASSSFGQLQETQYF. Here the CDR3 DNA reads TGTGCCAGCAGTTCCTTTGGACAGCTACAAGAGACCCAGTACTTC.

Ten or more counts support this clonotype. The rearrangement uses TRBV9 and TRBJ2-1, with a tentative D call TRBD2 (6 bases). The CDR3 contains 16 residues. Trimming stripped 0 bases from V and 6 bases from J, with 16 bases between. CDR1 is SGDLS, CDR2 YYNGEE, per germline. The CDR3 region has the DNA TGTGCCAGCAGCGTAGGTGACGGGAGAAGACTCAATGAGCAGTTCTTC. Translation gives CASSVGDGRRLNEQFF.

The CDR3 spells CASSVVRQALDGELFF. The CDR3 coding sequence is TGTGCCAGCAGCGTAGTCAGACAGGCCTTGGACGGGGAGCTGTTTTTT. The chain carries TRBV9 and TRBJ2-2; TRBD1 might be the D (6 bases). This CDR3 has 16 amino acids. V dropped 0 bases and J dropped 7 bases, with 16 bases sitting between them. Germline lookup yields CDR1 SGDLS and CDR2 YYNGEE.

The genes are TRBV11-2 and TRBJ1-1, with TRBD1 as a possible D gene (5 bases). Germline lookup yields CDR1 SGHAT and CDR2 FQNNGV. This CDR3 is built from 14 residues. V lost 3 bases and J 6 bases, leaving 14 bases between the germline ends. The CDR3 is CASSLDPRGAEAFF. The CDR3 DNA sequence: TGTGCCAGCAGCTTGGATCCTCGGGGGGCTGAAGCTTTCTTT.

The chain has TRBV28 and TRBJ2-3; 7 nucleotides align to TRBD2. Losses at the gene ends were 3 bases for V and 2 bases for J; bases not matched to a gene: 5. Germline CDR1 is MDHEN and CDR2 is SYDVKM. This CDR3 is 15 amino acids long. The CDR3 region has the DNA TGTGCCAGCAGTTTCTCGGGGGGTTTCACAGATACGCAGTATTTT. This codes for CASSFSGGFTDTQYF.

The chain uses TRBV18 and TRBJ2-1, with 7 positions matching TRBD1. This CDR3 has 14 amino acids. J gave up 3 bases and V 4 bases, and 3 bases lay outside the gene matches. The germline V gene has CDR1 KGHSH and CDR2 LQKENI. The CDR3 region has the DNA TGTGCCAGCTCACAGGGGGCAATCTACAATGAGCAGTTCTTC. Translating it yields CASSQGAIYNEQFF.

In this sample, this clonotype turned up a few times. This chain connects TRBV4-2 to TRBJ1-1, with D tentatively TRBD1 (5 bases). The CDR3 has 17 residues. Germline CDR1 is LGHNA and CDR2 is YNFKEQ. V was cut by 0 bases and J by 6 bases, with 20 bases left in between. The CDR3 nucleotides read TGTGCCAGCAGCCAAGAGGGGAAGGGGACCCGAGGAGCTGAAGCTTTCTTT. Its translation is CASSQEGKGTRGAEAFF.

CDR3 protein: CASSETLSGVETQYF. DNA of the CDR3: TGTGCCAGCAGCGAAACACTATCGGGAGTGGAGACCCAGTACTTC. The gene calls are TRBV9 and TRBJ2-5; D is possibly TRBD2 (6 bases). CDR3 size: 15 residues. V was trimmed by 3 bases and J by 5 bases, leaving 17 bases between them. Germline V CDR1 and CDR2: SGDLS, YYNGEE.

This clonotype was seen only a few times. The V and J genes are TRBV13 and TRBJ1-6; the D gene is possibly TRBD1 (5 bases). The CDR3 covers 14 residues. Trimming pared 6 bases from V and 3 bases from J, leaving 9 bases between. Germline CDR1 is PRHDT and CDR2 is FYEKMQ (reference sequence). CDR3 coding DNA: TGTGCCAGCAGGGGGCAGGGCTATAATTCACCCCTCCACTTT. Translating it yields CASRGQGYNSPLHF. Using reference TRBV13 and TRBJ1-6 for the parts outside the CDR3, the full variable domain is AAGVIQSPRHLIKEKRETATLKCYPIPRHDTVYWYQQGPGQDPQFLISFYEKMQSDKGSIPDRFSAQQFSDYHSELNMSSLELGDSALYFCASRGQGYNSPLHFGNGTRLTVT.

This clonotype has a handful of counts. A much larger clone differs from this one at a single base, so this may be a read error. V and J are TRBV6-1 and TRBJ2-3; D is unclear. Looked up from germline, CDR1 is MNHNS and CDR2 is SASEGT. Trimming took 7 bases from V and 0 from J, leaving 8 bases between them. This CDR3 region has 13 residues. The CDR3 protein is CASIPDSTDTQYF. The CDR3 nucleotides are TGTGCCAGCATTCCTGACAGCACAGATACGCAGTATTTT.

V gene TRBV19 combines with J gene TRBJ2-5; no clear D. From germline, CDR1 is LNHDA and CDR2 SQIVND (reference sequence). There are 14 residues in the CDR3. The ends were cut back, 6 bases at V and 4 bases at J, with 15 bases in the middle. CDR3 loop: CASSDRRGTETQYF. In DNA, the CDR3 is TGTGCCAGTAGCGATCGGAGAGGCACAGAGACCCAGTACTTC.